Sequencing of this T cell receptor (beta chain) was carried out in a study of blood T cells in healthy people across ages. Donation came from healthy Caucasian individuals in Russia who were aged roughly 6 to 95. Peripheral blood samples of 9 to 10 milliliters were drawn from each donor. A second roughly 6 to 12 cycle PCR used barcoded and J-beta primers. A single record per CDR3 protein comes from TCRdb applying MiXCR to the 5' RACE reads. The sample lists some 1 million distinct CDR3 sequences; 45% were seen once. Study outcomes and limitations: Estimates based on one million T cells were treated as lower bounds.

Per the germline V gene, CDR1 is DFQATT and CDR2 is SNEGSKA (reference sequence). The CDR3 is 14 amino acids. Trimming left V 5 bases short and J 2 bases short, with 13 bases between. Concerning this clonotype itself: The antigen is undetermined.

This receptor was taken from a woman in her fifties or sixties in good health. Sequencing input: blood. This rearrangement joins TRBV20-1 to TRBJ2-1; tentatively, D is TRBD2 (6 bases). In DNA form, the CDR3 reads TGCAGTGCTGGAGGGGAAGGGGCCTACAATGAGCAGTTCTTC. Translated: CSAGGEGAYNEQFF.